A single count supports the clone carrying this T cell receptor (beta chain). This sample is drawn from a study of blood T cell repertoires in COVID-19. Original analysis: Amplified reference gene primers provided the basis for estimating nucleated cell counts. Data came from immunoSEQ multiplex PCR; TCRdb stores just in-frame clones and leaves some out. The V and J calls and the clone size are those of that table, but D and trimming were determined from the DNA. Of 130,000 to 150,000 clones in the sample, more than 65% were seen once. Germline V gives CDR1 SGHRS, CDR2 YFSETQ. The CDR3 has 16 amino acids. Trimming at V came to 3 bases and at J to 2 bases, leaving 5 bases not matched to a gene.

The rearrangement uses TRBV5-1 and TRBJ2-5; 12 bases align to TRBD1. The material sequenced was peripheral blood. The sequence was obtained from a man between 60 and 75 years old with acute or convalescent COVID-19. As DNA, the CDR3 is TGCGCCAGCAGCTGGGGGACAGGGGGCAGGCAAGAGACCCAGTACTTC. Translating it yields CASSWGTGGRQETQYF.